This entry concerns a single T cell receptor beta chain. Antigen unknown. Germline loops: CDR1 DFQATT, CDR2 SNEGSKA (reference sequence). This CDR3 region has 14 residues. V was shortened by 6 bases and J by 2 bases, with 16 bases between the two germline ends. This sample stems from a study of breast tumors, draining lymph nodes, adjacent tissues. Each CDR3 protein gets one entry after TCRdb re-called the multiplex PCR reads with MiXCR. This sample has 15,000 to 20,000 distinct CDR3 sequences; roughly 64% occur once, and the top ten carry 15% to 25%. The study's findings and limits: Tumor repertoires ranked between lymph nodes and nontumor tissue in diversity, with V and J gene preferences.

This receptor was taken from a female donor with breast cancer. Some clones in this sample may be carry-over from other donors' samples. The sequenced sample was tumor-adjacent breast tissue. The gene calls are TRBV20-1 and TRBJ2-5, with a tentative D call TRBD1 (5 bases). The CDR3 is CSAARTTIQETQYF. For the CDR3, the DNA is TGCAGTGCGGCCCGGACAACGATTCAAGAGACCCAGTACTTC.